This is a list of T cell receptor beta chains from one sample in a study of vaccination and CD4 T cells after COVID-19. TCRdb re-analysed the PCR reads in MiXCR, keeping a single row per CDR3 protein. The sample consists of more than 4,500 distinct CDR3 sequences, more than 35% of them appearing once. These receptors lack a known antigen. Sequenced material: CD4+ T cells from blood, cultured in vitro. These receptor sequences come from a human donor who had recovered from COVID-19. The CDR3 runs from the conserved cysteine through the conserved F or W. A D gene is named only where the DNA matches it firmly. Expanded clones are given a class, and other clones once, few, many or no size at all.

cdr3_nt | cdr3_aa | clone_size | j_call | d_call | v_call
TGTGCCAGCAGCTCATCGCAGGGGTTTGCGGCACCCCTCCACTTT | CASSSSQGFAAPLHF | . | TRBJ1-6 | . | TRBV6-2/TRBV6-3
TGTGCCAGCACCACTAGCAGGAACACCGGGGAGCTGTTTTTT | CASTTSRNTGELFF | . | TRBJ2-2 | . | TRBV2
TGCAGTGCCCGGACCGCAGGACAGGGGTTTAGTTATGGCTACACCTTC | CSARTAGQGFSYGYTF | few | TRBJ1-2 | TRBD1 | TRBV20-1
TGCAGTGCTAGCACTAGCGGGAGGGCACCTACGCAGTATTTT | CSASTSGRAPTQYF | . | TRBJ2-3 | TRBD2 | TRBV20-1
TGCAGTGCTAGAGATCGAGGCAGGGGCTTTGAGACCCAGTACTTC | CSARDRGRGFETQYF | . | TRBJ2-5 | . | TRBV20-1
TGTGCCAGCAGCTTCTACAGGGGGGCGGGCGAGCAGTACTTC | CASSFYRGAGEQYF | . | TRBJ2-7 | TRBD1 | TRBV7-2
TGTGCCAGCAGCTCGCCGGATGGACAAGAGACCCAGTACTTC | CASSSPDGQETQYF | . | TRBJ2-5 | . | TRBV11-1
TGTGCCAGCGCGTCTGGGGGGGCGGGAGGCTACACCTTC | CASASGGAGGYTF | . | TRBJ1-2 | . | TRBV7-3
TGTGCCAGCAGTTTGGGGCTACCAGGGGCCCACTACAATGAGCAGTTCTTC | CASSLGLPGAHYNEQFF | . | TRBJ2-1 | . | TRBV27
TGCAGTGCTAGTCGCAGCCTGAACACTGAAGCTTTCTTT | CSASRSLNTEAFF | few | TRBJ1-1 | . | TRBV20-1
TGTGCCAGCAGCGGCGCGGGACACGGGAATGATCCGCAGTACTTC | CASSGAGHGNDPQYF | . | TRBJ2-7 | . | TRBV7-6
TGTGCCAGCAGTTTCCCCAGGGCGATCAGCTACGAGCAGTACTTC | CASSFPRAISYEQYF | . | TRBJ2-7 | . | TRBV28
TGTGCCAGCACAGCCGGGGGGGCGCCTAAGGCCGAGCAGTACTTC | CASTAGGAPKAEQYF | . | TRBJ2-7 | TRBD2 | TRBV27
TGTGCCATCAGTGATGGGGACAGGGGGGGAAATCAGCCCCAGCATTTT | CAISDGDRGGNQPQHF | . | TRBJ1-5 | TRBD1 | TRBV10-3
TGTGCCAGCAGCGGGGAGGGGAGTCAGCCCCAGCATTTT | CASSGEGSQPQHF | few | TRBJ1-5 | . | TRBV2
TGTGCCAGCAGCCAAGATATTGGGACTAGCGGGGGGAGCACAGATACGCAGTATTTT | CASSQDIGTSGGSTDTQYF | . | TRBJ2-3 | TRBD2 | TRBV4-2
TGCAGTGCTAGTCATGGGGGGGTGGTCAATCAGCCCCAGCATTTT | CSASHGGVVNQPQHF | . | TRBJ1-5 | . | TRBV20-1
TGTGCCAGCAAGGTCGGCCGTAACACCGGGGAGCTGTTTTTT | CASKVGRNTGELFF | . | TRBJ2-2 | . | TRBV11-3
TGTGCCACCAGGGGGACGGGCTCACCCCTCCACTTT | CATRGTGSPLHF | few | TRBJ1-6 | TRBD1 | TRBV2
TGCAGTGCTAGTGTGCCACAAAAACGCACAGATACGCAGTATTTT | CSASVPQKRTDTQYF | . | TRBJ2-3 | . | TRBV20-1
TGTGCCAGCTCTCCTCGATACCTGGACGCTTACACCGGGGAGCTGTTTTTT | CASSPRYLDAYTGELFF | . | TRBJ2-2 | . | TRBV18
TGCAGTGCTAGAGACACCGTGGGTGACTATGGCTACACCTTC | CSARDTVGDYGYTF | . | TRBJ1-2 | . | TRBV20-1
TGTGCCAGCAGTGAAGAAATGGTTTACTATGGCTACACCTTC | CASSEEMVYYGYTF | medium-sized | TRBJ1-2 | . | TRBV2